This T cell receptor (beta chain) was observed in a study of blood T cell repertoires in COVID-19 (TCRdb year 2020). As for the study more broadly: Collaborator samples came from the United States, Italy and Spain and covered acute and convalescent phases of COVID-19. Samples came from the ongoing ImmuneRACE study (first 160 participants) plus 1,254 subjects from 6 global collaborators. Deeply sampled blood TCRbeta repertoires from subjects exposed to, actively infected with, or recovered from COVID-19 were included in the dataset. The prospective study material was composed of cDNA or gDNA derived from T cells, B-cell-depleted T cells, or PBMCs. HLA class I and class II types, where available, came from metadata supplied by the sample provider rather than from assay-based typing. A de-identified subject ID, COVID-19 status, age in years and sex were almost always included in the sample metadata. The repertoires were released in a freely available public database meant as a resource for research on the immune response to SARS-CoV-2. Here is what the overall study found, with its caveats: The amount of clinical and demographic metadata varied by source and participant and was provided uncurated.

One collaborating source in Seattle enrolled patients while the patients were actively infected and followed the patients over time throughout the course of disease. Whole blood was collected in K2EDTA tubes by collaborating institutions according to the institutions' own protocols. Collaborator samples were shipped for TCRbeta analysis as frozen whole blood, isolated PBMCs, or DNA extracted from either sample type. The CDR3 covers 16 residues, taking in both the cysteine and the phenylalanine. Only CDR3 DNA remains: 48 bases, in frame from the first base. The junction shows trimming of 2 bases on V and 4 bases on J, plus 15 bases between the germline ends. For CDR1 and CDR2, the germline V gene lists SGHDN and FVKESK. A word on this clone: Its antigen remains undetermined. No clone much larger than this one lies a single base away; base qualities are absent.

TCRbeta CDR3 regions were amplified from genomic DNA by means of the immunoSEQ Assay, a bias-controlled multiplex PCR. The authors' analysis ran thus. The number of nucleated cells in each sample was estimated from the amplification of reference gene primers within the assay. To quantify the absolute abundance of each unique TCRbeta CDR3 rearrangement, sequence reads were collapsed and filtered. For each sample, productive Simpson clonality was calculated by taking the square root of Simpson's diversity index across productive rearrangements. What TCRdb holds here is the immuneACCESS table cut down to in-frame rearrangements. Part of the clones is not present; checked against another copy, under half of the missing clones reflect an unresolved V gene, and the others are unexplained. The V and J calls and the clone size are those of that table, but D and trimming were determined from the DNA. The sample table lists around 160,000 clones, approximately 85% of them with a count of one. The top ten constitute 8% of the sample.

The chain is assembled from TRBV14 and TRBJ1-3; the D gene is perhaps TRBD1, on 5 matching bases. The clonotype was recovered from a woman aged 55-69 years with COVID-19, enrolled during active disease. The sample consisted of peripheral blood. The nucleotide sequence reads as follows: TGTGCCAGCAGCCAACTCCGGGGGTCGTGGGGAAACACCATATATTTT. Its amino acids are CASSQLRGSWGNTIYF.